The 7 T cell receptor beta chains presented below share a single source sample, sequenced in a study of somatic mutations in cytotoxic T cells in rheumatoid arthritis. Generated by immunoSEQ multiplex PCR, the TCRdb table keeps only in-frame clones and is missing some. The top ten clones hold 4.5% to 5.5% of a sample with approximately 18,000 clones, around 80% of them seen once. Material for sequencing was CD8+ T cells sorted from blood. The receptors shown here come from an adult with rheumatoid arthritis.

The chain carries TRBV27 and TRBJ2-7; D is unresolved. The germline V gene has CDR1 MNHEY and CDR2 SMNVEV (reference sequence). The CDR3 is made up of 13 amino acids. V shed 3 bases and J shed 0 bases, with 6 bases lying between them. This chain's CDR3 is CASSFPASYEQYF. The CDR3 DNA sequence: TGTGCCAGCAGTTTCCCAGCCTCCTACGAGCAGTACTTC.

The chain carries TRBV27 and TRBJ1-2, with D unresolved. The germline gives CDR1 MNHEY, CDR2 SMNVEV (reference sequence). CDR3 size: 14 residues. The V gene lost 6 bases and the J gene lost 1 base, with 12 bases spanning the gap. The CDR3 sequence: CASRALNGNYGYTF. CDR3 in DNA: TGTGCCAGCAGGGCCCTGAACGGTAACTATGGCTACACCTTC.

The V and J genes are TRBV2 and TRBJ1-1; D might be TRBD1 (5 bases). Germline CDR1 SNHLY, CDR2 FYNNEI. Trimming left V 3 bases short and J 1 base short, with 6 bases between. This CDR3 spans 13 amino acids. The DNA for the CDR3 is TGTGCCAGCAGTGAGAGGGGGAACACTGAAGCTTTCTTT. Encoded protein: CASSERGNTEAFF. Full variable domain (rest looked up from reference TRBV2 and TRBJ1-1): EPEVTQTPSHQVTQMGQEVILRCVPISNHLYFYWYRQILGQKVEFLVSFYNNEISEKSEIFDDQFSVERPDGSNFTLKIRSTKLEDSAMYFCASSERGNTEAFFGQGTRLTVV.

This rearrangement joins TRBV7-3 to TRBJ2-3; TRBD1 matches at 9 bases. There are 16 residues in the CDR3. CDR1 is SGHTA, CDR2 FQGTGA, per germline. V shed 4 bases and J 3 bases; nucleotides not matched to a gene: 8. CDR3 in amino acids: CASSSWTGEGTDTQYF. The CDR3, as DNA: TGTGCCAGCAGCTCGTGGACAGGGGAAGGGACAGATACGCAGTATTTT.

For this clone: The junction departs from germline at one end; a sequencing error may be responsible. The same CDR3 is also encoded by other DNA sequences in this sample. The chain uses TRBV11-2 and TRBJ2-7; TRBD1 matches at 7 bases. Germline CDR1 SGHAT, CDR2 FQNNGV. This CDR3 is 14 amino acids long. The CDR3 is CASSLEGASYEQYF. CDR3 in DNA: TGTGCCAGCAGCCTAGAGGGGGCCTCCTACGAGCAGTACTTC.

The chain links TRBV30 to TRBJ2-1; weak D call: TRBD2 (5 bases). V lost 5 bases and J 0 bases, leaving 17 bases between the germline ends. Germline CDR1 GTSNPN, CDR2 SVGIG (reference sequence). The CDR3 has 16 amino acids. CDR3 bases: TGTGCCTGGTCGGGGTTGGGCGCGAGCTCCTACAATGAGCAGTTCTTC. This translates into CAWSGLGASSYNEQFF.

The rearrangement uses TRBV14 and TRBJ2-7; D ambiguous. Germline V gene sequence: CDR1 SGHDN, CDR2 FVKESK. The V gene lost 5 bases and the J gene lost 3 bases, with 5 bases spanning the gap. The CDR3 totals 11 residues. CDR3 DNA sequence: TGTGCCAGCAGCTCAAACTACGAGCAGTACTTC. Protein product: CASSSNYEQYF. The full variable domain, its missing parts supplied by reference TRBV14 and TRBJ2-7, is EAGVTQFPSHSVIEKGQTVTLRCDPISGHDNLYWYRRVMGKEIKFLLHFVKESKQDESGMPNNRFLAERTGGTYSTLKVQPAELEDSGVYFCASSSNYEQYFGPGTRLTVT.